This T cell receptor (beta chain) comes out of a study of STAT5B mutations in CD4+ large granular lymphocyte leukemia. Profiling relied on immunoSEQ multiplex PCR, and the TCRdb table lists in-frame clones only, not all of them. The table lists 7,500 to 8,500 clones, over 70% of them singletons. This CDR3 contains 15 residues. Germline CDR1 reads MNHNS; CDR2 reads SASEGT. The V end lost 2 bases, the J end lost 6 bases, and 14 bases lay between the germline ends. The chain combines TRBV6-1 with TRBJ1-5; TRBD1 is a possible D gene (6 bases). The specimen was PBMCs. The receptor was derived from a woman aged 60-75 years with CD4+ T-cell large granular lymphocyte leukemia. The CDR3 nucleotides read TGTGCCAGCAGTGAAAACAGGGTGTCTGCTCAGCCCCAGCATTTT. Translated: CASSENRVSAQPQHF.